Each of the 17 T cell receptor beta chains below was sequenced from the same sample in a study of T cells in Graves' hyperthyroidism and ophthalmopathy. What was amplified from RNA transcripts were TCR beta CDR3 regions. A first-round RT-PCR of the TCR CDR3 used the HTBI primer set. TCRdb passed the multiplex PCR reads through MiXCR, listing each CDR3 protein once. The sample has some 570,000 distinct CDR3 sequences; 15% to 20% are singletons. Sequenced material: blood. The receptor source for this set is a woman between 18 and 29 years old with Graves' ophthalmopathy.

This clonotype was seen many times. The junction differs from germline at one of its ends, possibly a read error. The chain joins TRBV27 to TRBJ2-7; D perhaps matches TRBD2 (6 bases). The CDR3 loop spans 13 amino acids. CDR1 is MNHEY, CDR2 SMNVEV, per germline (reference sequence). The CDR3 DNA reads TGCGCCAGCAGCCTCCCGGGGGCCTACGAGCAGTACTTC. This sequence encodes CASSLPGAYEQYF.

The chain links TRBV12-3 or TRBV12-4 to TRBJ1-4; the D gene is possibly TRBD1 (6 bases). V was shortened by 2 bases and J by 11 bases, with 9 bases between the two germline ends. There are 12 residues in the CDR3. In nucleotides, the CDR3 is TGTGCCAGCAGTTTACCCACAGGGAAACTGTTTTTT. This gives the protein CASSLPTGKLFF.

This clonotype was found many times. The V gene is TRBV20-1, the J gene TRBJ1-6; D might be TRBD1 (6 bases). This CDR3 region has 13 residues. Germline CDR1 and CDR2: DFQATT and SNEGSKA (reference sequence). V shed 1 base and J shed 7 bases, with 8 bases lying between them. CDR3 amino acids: CSARAQGNSPLHF. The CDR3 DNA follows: TGCAGTGCTAGAGCACAGGGAAATTCACCCCTCCACTTT.

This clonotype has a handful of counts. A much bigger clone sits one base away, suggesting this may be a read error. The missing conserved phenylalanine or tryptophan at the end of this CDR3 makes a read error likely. The CDR3 protein is CSARGGGSVNTEAFL. DNA for the CDR3: TGCAGTGCTAGGGGCGGGGGAAGCGTGAACACTGAAGCTTTCCTT. The V call is TRBV20-1, the J call TRBJ1-1, with a possible D match to TRBD1 (5 bases). Germline V CDR1 and CDR2: DFQATT, SNEGSKA (reference sequence). Between the trimmed V and J ends, which lost 3 bases and 0 bases, there was a span of 14 bases. This CDR3 region has 15 residues.

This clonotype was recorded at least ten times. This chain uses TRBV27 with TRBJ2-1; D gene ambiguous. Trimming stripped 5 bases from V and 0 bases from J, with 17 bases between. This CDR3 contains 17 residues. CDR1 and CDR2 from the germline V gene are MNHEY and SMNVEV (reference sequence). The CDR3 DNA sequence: TGTGCCAGCAGTCTAGAGACGGACCTTAGCTCCTACAATGAGCAGTTCTTC. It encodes CASSLETDLSSYNEQFF.

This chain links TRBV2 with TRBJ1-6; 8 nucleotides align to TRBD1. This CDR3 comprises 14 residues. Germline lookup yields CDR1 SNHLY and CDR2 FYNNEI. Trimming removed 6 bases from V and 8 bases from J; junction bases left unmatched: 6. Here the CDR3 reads CASSRTGWDSPLHF. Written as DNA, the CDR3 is TGTGCCAGCAGCCGGACAGGGTGGGATTCACCCCTCCACTTT.

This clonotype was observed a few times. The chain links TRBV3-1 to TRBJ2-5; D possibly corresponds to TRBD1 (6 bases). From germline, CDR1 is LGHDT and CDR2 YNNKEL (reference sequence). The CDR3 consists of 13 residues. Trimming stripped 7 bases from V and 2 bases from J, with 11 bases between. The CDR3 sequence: CASNLRGQETQYF. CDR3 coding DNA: TGTGCCAGCAACCTCAGGGGACAAGAGACCCAGTACTTC.

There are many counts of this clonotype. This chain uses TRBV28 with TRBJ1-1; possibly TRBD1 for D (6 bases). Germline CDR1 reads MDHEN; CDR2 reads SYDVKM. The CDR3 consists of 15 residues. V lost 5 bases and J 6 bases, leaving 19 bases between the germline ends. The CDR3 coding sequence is TGTGCCAGCAGTGGGGGCCGGACCCGGAGCGCTGAAGCTTTCTTT. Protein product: CASSGGRTRSAEAFF.

CDR3 in amino acids: CASSSGMGNTEAFF. DNA for the CDR3: TGTGCCAGCAGTTCCGGGATGGGGAACACTGAAGCTTTCTTT. The chain is built from TRBV12-3 or TRBV12-4 and TRBJ1-1, with D unresolved. The CDR3 extends over 14 amino acids. Trimming pared 4 bases from V and 1 base from J, leaving 10 bases between.

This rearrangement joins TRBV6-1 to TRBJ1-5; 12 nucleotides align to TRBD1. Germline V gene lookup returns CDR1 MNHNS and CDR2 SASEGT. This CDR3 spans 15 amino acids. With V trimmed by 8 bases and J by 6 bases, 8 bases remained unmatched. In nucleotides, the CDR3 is TGTGCCAGCGGGAGGGGACAGGGGGCGGTTCAGCCCCAGCATTTT. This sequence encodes CASGRGQGAVQPQHF.

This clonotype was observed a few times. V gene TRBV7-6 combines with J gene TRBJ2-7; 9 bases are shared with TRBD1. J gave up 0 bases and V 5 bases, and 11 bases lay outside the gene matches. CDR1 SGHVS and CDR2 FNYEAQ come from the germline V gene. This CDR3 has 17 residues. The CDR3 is CASSITSPQGASYEQYF. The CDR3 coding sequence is TGTGCCAGCAGCATAACGTCCCCACAGGGGGCCTCCTACGAGCAGTACTTC.

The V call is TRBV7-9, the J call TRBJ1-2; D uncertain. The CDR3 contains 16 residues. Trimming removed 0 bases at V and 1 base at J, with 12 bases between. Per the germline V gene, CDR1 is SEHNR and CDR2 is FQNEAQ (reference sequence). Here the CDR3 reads CASSLAVPGGNYGYTF. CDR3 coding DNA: TGTGCCAGCAGCTTAGCGGTCCCCGGCGGTAACTATGGCTACACCTTC.

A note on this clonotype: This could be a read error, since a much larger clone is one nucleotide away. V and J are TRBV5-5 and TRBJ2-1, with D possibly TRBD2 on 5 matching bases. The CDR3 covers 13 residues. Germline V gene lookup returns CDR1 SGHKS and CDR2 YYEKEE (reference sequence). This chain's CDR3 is CAGSVWTGNEQFF. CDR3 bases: TGCGCCGGCAGCGTATGGACGGGGAATGAGCAGTTCTTC.

Written as DNA, the CDR3 is TGTGCCAGCAGCTTAGGGAGGCGGGACCCTGGAAATGGCTACACCTTC. Protein: CASSLGRRDPGNGYTF. The chain links TRBV7-8 to TRBJ1-2; a weak D match, TRBD1 (5 bases). V lost 1 base, J lost 6 bases, and 18 bases lay in between. This CDR3 is built from 16 residues. Germline assignment: CDR1 SGHVS and CDR2 FQNEAQ.

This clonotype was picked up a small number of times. The CDR3: CASSPRDTNTEAFF. The CDR3 DNA is TGTGCCAGCAGCCCCCGGGACACGAACACTGAAGCTTTCTTT. J is TRBJ1-1 and V is TRBV7-9; D might be TRBD1 (6 bases). The CDR3 loop spans 14 amino acids. CDR1 is SEHNR and CDR2 is FQNEAQ in the germline V gene (reference sequence). The ends were cut back, 5 bases at V and 1 base at J, with 11 bases in the middle.

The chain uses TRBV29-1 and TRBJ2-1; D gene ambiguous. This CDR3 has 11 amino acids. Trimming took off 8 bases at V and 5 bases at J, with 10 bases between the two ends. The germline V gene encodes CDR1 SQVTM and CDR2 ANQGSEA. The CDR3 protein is CSSRYNNEQFF. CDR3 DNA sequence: TGCAGCTCGCGATACAACAATGAGCAGTTCTTC.

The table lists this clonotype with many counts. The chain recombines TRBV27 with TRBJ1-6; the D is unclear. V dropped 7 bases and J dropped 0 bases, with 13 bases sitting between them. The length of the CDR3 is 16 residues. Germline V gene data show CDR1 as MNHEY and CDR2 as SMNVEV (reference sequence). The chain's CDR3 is CASTLSGSSYNSPLHF. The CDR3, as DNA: TGTGCCAGCACATTAAGCGGGAGCTCCTATAATTCACCCCTCCACTTT.